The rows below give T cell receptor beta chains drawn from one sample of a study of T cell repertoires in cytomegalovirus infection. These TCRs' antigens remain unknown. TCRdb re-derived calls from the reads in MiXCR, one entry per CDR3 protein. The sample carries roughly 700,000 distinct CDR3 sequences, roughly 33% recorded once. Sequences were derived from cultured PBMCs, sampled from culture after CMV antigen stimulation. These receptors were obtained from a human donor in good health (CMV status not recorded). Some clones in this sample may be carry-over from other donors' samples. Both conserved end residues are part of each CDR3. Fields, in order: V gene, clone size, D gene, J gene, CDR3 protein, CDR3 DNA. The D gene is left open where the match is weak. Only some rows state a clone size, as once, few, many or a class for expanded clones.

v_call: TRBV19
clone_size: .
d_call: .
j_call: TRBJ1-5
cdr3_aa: CASSIGSQADQPQHF
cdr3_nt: TGTGCCAGTAGTATCGGTAGTCAAGCTGATCAGCCCCAGCATTTT

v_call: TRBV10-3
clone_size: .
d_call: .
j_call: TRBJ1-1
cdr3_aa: CATATLNTEPEAFF
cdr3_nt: TGTGCCACCGCCACTCTGAACACGGAACCTGAAGCTTTCTTT

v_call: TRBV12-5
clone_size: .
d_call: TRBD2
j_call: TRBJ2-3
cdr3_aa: CASGFFLAGIDTQYF
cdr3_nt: TGTGCTAGTGGTTTTTTCTTAGCGGGAATAGATACGCAGTATTTT

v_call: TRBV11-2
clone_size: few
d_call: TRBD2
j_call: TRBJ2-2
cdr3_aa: CASSSERENTGELFF
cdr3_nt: TGTGCCAGCAGCTCCGAGCGGGAGAACACCGGGGAGCTGTTTTTT

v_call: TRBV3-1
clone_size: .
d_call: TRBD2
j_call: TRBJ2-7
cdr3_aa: CASSQGLAGGQYYEQYF
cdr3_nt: TGTGCCAGCAGCCAAGGACTAGCGGGGGGACAGTACTACGAGCAGTACTTC

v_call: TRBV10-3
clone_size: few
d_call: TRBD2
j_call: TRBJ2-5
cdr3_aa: CAISESPSGRETQYF
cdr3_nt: TGTGCCATCAGTGAGTCGCCTAGCGGAAGGGAGACCCAGTACTTC

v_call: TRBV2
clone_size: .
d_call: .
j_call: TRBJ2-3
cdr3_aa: CASSEVSLSTDTQYF
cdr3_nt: TGTGCCAGCAGTGAAGTATCTCTGAGCACAGATACGCAGTATTTT

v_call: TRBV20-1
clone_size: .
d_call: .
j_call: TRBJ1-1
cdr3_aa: CSLERDMNTEAFF
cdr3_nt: TGCAGCCTAGAGAGGGACATGAACACTGAAGCTTTCTTT

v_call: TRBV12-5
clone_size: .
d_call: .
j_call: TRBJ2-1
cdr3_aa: CASGSTGGEQFF
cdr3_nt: TGTGCTAGTGGCTCCACTGGGGGTGAGCAGTTCTTC

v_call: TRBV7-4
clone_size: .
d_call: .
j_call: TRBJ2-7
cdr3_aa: CASSLMAGPYEQYF
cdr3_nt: TGTGCCAGCAGCTTAATGGCAGGACCCTACGAGCAGTACTTC

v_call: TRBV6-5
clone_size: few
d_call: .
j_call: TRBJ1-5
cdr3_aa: CASKGGSQPQHF
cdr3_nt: TGTGCCAGCAAGGGGGGGAGCCAGCCCCAGCATTTT

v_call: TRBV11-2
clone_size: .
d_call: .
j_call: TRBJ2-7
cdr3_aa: CASSLWRDDEQYF
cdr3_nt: TGTGCCAGCAGCTTATGGCGGGATGACGAGCAGTACTTC

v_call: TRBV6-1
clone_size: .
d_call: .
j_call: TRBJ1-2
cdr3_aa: CASTDRSLYGYTF
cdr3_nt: TGTGCCAGCACCGACAGGTCCCTATATGGCTACACCTTC

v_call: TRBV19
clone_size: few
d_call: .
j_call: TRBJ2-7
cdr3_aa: CASRGLSGSTYEQYF
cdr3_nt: TGTGCCAGTAGGGGGCTATCTGGGAGCACCTACGAGCAGTACTTC

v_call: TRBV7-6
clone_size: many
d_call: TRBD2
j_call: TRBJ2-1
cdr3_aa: CASSLSVGSGAQYNEQFF
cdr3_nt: TGTGCCAGCAGCTTATCCGTCGGGAGCGGGGCTCAATACAATGAGCAGTTCTTC

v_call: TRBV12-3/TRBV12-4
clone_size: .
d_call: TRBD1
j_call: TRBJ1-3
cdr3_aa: CASSLDLRTGGNTIYF
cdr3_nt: TGTGCCAGCAGTTTAGATCTGCGGACAGGGGGAAACACCATATATTTT

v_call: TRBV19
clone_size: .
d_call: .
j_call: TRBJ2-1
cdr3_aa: CASSIPSGPGVNEQFF
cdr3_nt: TGTGCCAGTAGTATCCCCAGCGGCCCGGGGGTGAATGAGCAGTTCTTC

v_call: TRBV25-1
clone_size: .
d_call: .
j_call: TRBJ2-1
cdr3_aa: CASSATSSSEQFF
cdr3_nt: TGTGCCAGCAGTGCGACTAGTTCTAGCGAGCAGTTCTTC

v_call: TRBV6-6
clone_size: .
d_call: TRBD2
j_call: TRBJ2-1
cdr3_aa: CASSLNPSGGINEQFF
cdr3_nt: TGTGCCAGCAGCCTCAACCCTAGCGGGGGGATCAATGAGCAGTTCTTC

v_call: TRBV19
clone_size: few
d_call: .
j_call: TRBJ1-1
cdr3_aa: CASSWNVNTEAFF
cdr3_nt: TGTGCCAGTAGCTGGAATGTGAACACTGAAGCTTTCTTT

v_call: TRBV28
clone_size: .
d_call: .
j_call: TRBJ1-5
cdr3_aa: CASGPRGESNQPQHF
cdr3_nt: TGTGCCAGCGGGCCTAGGGGAGAAAGCAATCAGCCCCAGCATTTT

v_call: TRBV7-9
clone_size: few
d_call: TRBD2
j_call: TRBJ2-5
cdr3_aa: CASSRRPGLAGHQETQYF
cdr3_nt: TGTGCCAGCAGCCGCCGACCGGGACTAGCGGGACACCAAGAGACCCAGTACTTC

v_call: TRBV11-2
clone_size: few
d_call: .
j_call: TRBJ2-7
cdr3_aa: CASSRWGDGQYF
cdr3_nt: TGTGCCAGCAGCCGCTGGGGAGACGGGCAGTACTTC

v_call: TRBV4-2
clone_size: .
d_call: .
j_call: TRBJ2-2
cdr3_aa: CASSQVGGSNTGELFF
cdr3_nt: TGTGCCAGCAGCCAAGTCGGGGGTTCGAACACCGGGGAGCTGTTTTTT

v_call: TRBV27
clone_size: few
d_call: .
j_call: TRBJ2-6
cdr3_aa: CASSSISGANVLTF
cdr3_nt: TGTGCCAGCAGTTCCATCTCTGGGGCCAACGTCCTGACTTTC

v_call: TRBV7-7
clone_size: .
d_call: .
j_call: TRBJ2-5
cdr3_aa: CASSLAPRSLETQYF
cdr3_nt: TGTGCCAGCAGCTTAGCGCCACGGAGTTTGGAGACCCAGTACTTC

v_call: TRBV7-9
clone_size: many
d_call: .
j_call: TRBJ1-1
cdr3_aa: CASRSGVPNTEAFF
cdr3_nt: TGTGCCAGCAGATCCGGGGTTCCGAACACTGAAGCTTTCTTT

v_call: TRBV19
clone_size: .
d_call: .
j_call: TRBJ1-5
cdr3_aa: CASSSEGYQPQHF
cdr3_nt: TGTGCCAGTAGCTCAGAGGGGTATCAGCCCCAGCATTTT

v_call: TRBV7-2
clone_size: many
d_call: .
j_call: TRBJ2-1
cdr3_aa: CASSLTDRGHNEQFF
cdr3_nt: TGTGCCAGCAGCTTAACCGATCGGGGACACAATGAGCAGTTCTTC

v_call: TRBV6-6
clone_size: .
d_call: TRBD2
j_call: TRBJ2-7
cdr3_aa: CASSYASLRPRGAYEQYF
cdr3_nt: TGTGCCAGCAGTTACGCGAGTTTGCGTCCCCGGGGGGCCTACGAGCAGTACTTC

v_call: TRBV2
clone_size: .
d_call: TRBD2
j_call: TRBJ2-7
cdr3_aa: CASSEQGGFQYF
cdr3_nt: TGTGCCAGCAGTGAGCAGGGAGGGTTTCAGTACTTC

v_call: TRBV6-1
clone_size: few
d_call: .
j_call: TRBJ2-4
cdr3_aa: CASKSGEDKNIQYF
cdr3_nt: TGTGCCAGCAAGTCAGGAGAGGACAAAAACATTCAGTACTTC

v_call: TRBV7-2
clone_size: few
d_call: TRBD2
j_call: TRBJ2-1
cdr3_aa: CASSLVAGPSPFDEQFF
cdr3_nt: TGTGCCAGCAGCTTAGTAGCGGGACCATCGCCCTTCGATGAGCAGTTCTTC

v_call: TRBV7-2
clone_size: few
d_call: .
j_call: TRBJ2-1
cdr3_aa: CASSLARAEPYNEQFF
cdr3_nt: TGTGCCAGCAGCTTAGCGCGGGCAGAACCCTACAATGAGCAGTTCTTC

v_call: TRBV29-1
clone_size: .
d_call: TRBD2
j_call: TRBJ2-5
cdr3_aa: CSVDPPSGVSETQYF
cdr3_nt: TGCAGCGTTGATCCCCCTAGCGGGGTCTCTGAGACCCAGTACTTC

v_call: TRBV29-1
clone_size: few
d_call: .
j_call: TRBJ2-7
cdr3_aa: CSIGRGYEQYF
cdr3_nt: TGCAGCATTGGCAGGGGTTACGAGCAGTACTTC

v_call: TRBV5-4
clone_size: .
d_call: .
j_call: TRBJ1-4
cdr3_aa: CASSPGTFPTNEKLFF
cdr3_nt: TGTGCCAGCAGCCCGGGGACATTCCCCACTAATGAAAAACTGTTTTTT

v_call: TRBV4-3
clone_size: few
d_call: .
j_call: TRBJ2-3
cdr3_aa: CASSQEAAGRQYF
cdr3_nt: TGCGCCAGCAGCCAAGAGGCTGCGGGAAGGCAGTATTTT

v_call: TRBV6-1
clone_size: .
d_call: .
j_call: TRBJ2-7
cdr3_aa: CASWGSGAREQYF
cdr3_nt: TGTGCCAGCTGGGGGTCAGGGGCTCGCGAGCAGTACTTC